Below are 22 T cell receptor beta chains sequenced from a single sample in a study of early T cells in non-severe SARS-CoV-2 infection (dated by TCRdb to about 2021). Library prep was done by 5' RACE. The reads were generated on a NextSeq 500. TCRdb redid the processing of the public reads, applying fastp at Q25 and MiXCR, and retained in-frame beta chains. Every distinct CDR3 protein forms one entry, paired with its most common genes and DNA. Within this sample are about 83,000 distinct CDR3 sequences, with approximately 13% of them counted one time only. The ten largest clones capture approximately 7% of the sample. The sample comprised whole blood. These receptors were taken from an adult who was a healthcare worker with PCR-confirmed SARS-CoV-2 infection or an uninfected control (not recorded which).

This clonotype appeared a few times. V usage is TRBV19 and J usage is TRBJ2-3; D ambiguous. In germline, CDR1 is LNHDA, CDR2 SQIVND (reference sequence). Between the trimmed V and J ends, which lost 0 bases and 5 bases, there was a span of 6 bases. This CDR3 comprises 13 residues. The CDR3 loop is CASSIDREDTQYF. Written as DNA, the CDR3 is TGTGCCAGTAGTATAGATCGAGAAGATACGCAGTATTTT.

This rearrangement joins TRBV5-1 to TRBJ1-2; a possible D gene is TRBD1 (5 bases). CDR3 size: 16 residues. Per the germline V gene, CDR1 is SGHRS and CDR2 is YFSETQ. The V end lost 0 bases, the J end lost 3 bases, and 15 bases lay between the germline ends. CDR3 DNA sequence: TGCGCCAGCAGCTTGGGGGACCGGACTTCTTACTATGGCTACACCTTC. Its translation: CASSLGDRTSYYGYTF.

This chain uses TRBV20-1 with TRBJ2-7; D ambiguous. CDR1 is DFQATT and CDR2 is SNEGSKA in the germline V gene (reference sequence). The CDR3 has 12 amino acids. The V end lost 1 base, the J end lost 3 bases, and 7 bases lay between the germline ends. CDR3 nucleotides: TGCAGTGCTAGAGTCCAGGTCTACGAGCAGTACTTC. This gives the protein CSARVQVYEQYF.

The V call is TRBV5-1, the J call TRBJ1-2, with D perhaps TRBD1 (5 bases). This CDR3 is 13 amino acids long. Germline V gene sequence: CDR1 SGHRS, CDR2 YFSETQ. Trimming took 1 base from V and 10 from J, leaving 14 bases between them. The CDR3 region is CASSLQDRQPYTF. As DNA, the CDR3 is TGCGCCAGCAGCTTGCAAGACAGACAGCCCTACACCTTC.

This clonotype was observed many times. The CDR3 protein is CSARDSESYNYGYTF. In DNA form, the CDR3 reads TGCAGTGCTAGAGATAGTGAGAGTTATAACTATGGCTACACCTTC. The V gene is TRBV20-1, the J gene TRBJ1-2, with D unclear. Deletions cut 0 bases from V and 1 base from J, with 12 bases between. This CDR3 has 15 amino acids. Germline lookup yields CDR1 DFQATT and CDR2 SNEGSKA (reference sequence).

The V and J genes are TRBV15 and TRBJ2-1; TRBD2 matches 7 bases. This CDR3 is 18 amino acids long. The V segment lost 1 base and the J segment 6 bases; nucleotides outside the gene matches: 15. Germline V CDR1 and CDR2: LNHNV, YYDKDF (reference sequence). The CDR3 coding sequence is TGTGCCACCAGCAGAGTTTTCTCTTTGGCTAGCGGCCGCAATGAGCAGTTCTTC. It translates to CATSRVFSLASGRNEQFF.

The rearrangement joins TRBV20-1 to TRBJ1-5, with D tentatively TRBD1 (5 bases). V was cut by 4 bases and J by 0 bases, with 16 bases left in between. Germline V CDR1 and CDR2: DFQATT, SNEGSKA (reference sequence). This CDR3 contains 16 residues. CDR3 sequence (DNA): TGCAGTGCTAAGATCGGGACCGATTATAGCAATCAGCCCCAGCATTTT. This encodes CSAKIGTDYSNQPQHF.

This CDR3 reads CASSTGLAVNNEQFF. The CDR3 DNA sequence: TGTGCCAGCAGTACGGGACTAGCGGTAAACAATGAGCAGTTCTTC. V usage is TRBV12-3 or TRBV12-4 and J usage is TRBJ2-1, with 11 positions matching TRBD2. This CDR3 contains 15 residues. The junction had 5 bases not matched to a gene; V was cut back by 5 bases and J by 5 bases.

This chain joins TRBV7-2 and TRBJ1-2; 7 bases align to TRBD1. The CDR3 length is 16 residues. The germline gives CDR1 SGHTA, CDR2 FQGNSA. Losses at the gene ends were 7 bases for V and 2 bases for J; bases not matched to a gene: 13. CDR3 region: CASTLRGTGDNYGYTF. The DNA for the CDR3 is TGTGCCAGCACCCTACGAGGAACAGGGGACAACTATGGCTACACCTTC.

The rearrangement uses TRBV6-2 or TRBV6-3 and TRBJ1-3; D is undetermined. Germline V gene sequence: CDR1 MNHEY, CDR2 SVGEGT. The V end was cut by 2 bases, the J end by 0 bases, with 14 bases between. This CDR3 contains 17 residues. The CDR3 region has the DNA TGTGCCAGCAGTTACCTCGTGGGAATTAACTCTGGAAACACCATATATTTT. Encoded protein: CASSYLVGINSGNTIYF.

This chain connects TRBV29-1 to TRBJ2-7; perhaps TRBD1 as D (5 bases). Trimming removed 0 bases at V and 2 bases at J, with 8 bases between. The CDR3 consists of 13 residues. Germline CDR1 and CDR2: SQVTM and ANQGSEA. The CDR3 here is CSVEDRATYEQYF. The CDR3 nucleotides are TGCAGCGTTGAAGACAGGGCTACCTACGAGCAGTACTTC.

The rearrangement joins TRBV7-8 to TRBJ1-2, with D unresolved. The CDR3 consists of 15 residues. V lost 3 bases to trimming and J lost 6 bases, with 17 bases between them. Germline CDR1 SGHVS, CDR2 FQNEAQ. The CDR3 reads CASSLLEGTLHGYTF. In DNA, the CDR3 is TGTGCCAGCAGCTTGTTGGAGGGCACTCTCCATGGCTACACCTTC.

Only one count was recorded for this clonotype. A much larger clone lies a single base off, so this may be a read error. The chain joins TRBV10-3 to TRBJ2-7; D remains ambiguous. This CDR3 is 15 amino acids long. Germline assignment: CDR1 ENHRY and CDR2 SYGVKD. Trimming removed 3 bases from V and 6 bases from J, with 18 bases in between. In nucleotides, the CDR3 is TGTGCCATCAGTGAATCTGCACCCACACCGGGCGAGCAGTACTTC. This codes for CAISESAPTPGEQYF.

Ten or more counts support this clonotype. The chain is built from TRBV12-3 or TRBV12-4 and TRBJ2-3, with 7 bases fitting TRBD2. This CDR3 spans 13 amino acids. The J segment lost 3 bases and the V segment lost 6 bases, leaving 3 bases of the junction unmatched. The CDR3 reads CASSLAATDTQYF. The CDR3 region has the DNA TGTGCCAGCAGCCTAGCGGCTACAGATACGCAGTATTTT.

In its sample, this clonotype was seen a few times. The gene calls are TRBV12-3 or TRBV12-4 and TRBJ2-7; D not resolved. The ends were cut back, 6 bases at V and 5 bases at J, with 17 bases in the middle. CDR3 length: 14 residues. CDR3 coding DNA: TGTGCCAGCAGCCCCGGGCCCCTTCACCACGAGCAGTACTTC. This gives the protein CASSPGPLHHEQYF.

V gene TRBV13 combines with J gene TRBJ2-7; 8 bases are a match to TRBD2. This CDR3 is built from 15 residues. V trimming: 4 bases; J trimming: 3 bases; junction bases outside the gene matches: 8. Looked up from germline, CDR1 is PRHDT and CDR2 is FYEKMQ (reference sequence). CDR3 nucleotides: TGTGCCAGCAGCTGGGGGACTAGAGGGATCTACGAGCAGTACTTC. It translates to CASSWGTRGIYEQYF.

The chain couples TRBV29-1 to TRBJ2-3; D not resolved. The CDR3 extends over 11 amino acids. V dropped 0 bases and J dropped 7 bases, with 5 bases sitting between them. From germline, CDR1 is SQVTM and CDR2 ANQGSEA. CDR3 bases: TGCAGCGTTGAAGACGTTTATACGCAGTATTTT. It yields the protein CSVEDVYTQYF.

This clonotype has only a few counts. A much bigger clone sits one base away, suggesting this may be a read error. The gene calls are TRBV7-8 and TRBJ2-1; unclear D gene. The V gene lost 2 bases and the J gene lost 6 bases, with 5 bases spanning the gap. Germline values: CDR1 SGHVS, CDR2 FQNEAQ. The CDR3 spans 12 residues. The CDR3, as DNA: TGTGCCAGCAGCTTACTAAGCAATGAGCAGTTCTTC. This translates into CASSLLSNEQFF.

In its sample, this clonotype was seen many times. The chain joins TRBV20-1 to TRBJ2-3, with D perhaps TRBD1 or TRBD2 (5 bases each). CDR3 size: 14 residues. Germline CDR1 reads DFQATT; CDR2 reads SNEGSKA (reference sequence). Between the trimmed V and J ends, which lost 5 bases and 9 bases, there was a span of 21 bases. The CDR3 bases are TGCAGTGCTTCCTATCGCGAGGGGCTTATGACGCAGTATTTT. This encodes CSASYREGLMTQYF.

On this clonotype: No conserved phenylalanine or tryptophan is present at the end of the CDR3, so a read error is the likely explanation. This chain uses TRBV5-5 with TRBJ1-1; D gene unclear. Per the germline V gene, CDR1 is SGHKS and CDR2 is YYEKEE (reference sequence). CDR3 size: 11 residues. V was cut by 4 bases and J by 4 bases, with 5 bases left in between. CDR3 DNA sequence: TGTGCCAGCAGCACGACCACTGAAGCTTTCCTT. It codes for CASSTTTEAFL.

CDR3 bases: TGTGCCAGCAGAACTACGGGACTAGGGTACTACGAGCAGTACTTC. The encoded protein is CASRTTGLGYYEQYF. V gene TRBV25-1 combines with J gene TRBJ2-7; 8 nucleotides match TRBD2. Germline CDR1 MGHDK, CDR2 SYGVNS. Germline trimming cut 6 bases from V and 3 bases from J; bases unmatched to any gene: 10. The CDR3 contains 15 residues.

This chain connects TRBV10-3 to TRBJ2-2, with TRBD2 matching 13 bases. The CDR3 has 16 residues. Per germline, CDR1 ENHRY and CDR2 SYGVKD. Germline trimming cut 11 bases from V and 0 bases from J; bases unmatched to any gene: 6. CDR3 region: CAVPGTSGANTGELFF. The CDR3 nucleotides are TGTGCCGTGCCCGGGACTAGCGGGGCGAACACCGGGGAGCTGTTTTTT.